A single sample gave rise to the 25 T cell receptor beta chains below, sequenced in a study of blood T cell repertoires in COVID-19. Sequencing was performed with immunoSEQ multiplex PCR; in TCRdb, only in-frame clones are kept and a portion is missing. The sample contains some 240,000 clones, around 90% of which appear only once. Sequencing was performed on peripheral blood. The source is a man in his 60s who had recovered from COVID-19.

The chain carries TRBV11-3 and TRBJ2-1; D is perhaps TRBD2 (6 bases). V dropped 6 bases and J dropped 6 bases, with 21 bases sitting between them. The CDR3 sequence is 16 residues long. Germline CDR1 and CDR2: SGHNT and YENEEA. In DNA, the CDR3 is TGTGCCAGCAGTCAGGATCGGGGGTCATTCCCCAATGAGCAGTTCTTC. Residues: CASSQDRGSFPNEQFF.

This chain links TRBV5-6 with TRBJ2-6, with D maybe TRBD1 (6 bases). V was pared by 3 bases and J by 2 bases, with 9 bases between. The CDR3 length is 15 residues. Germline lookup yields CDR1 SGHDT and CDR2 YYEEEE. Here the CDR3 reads CASSSPGAGANVLTF. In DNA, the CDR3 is TGTGCCAGCAGCTCCCCAGGGGCTGGGGCCAACGTCCTGACTTTC. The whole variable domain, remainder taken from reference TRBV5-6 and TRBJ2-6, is DAGVTQSPTHLIKTRGQQVTLRCSPKSGHDTVSWYQQALGQGPQFIFQYYEEEERQRGNFPDRFSGHQFPNYSSELNVNALLLGDSALYLCASSSPGAGANVLTFGAGSRLTVL.

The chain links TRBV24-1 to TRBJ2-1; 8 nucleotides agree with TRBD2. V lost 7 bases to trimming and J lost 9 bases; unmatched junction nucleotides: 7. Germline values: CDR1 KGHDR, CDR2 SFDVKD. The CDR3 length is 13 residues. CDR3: CATSRTSYGEQFF. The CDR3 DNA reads TGTGCCACCAGCAGGACTAGCTACGGTGAGCAGTTCTTC.

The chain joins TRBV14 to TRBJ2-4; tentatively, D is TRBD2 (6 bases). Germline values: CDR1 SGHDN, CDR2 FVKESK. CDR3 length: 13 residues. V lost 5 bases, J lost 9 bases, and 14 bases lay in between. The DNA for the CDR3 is TGTGCCAGCAGCATACAGCCGCGGGGCATTCAGTACTTC. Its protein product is CASSIQPRGIQYF. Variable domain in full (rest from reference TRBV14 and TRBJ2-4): EAGVTQFPSHSVIEKGQTVTLRCDPISGHDNLYWYRRVMGKEIKFLLHFVKESKQDESGMPNNRFLAERTGGTYSTLKVQPAELEDSGVYFCASSIQPRGIQYFGAGTRLSVL.

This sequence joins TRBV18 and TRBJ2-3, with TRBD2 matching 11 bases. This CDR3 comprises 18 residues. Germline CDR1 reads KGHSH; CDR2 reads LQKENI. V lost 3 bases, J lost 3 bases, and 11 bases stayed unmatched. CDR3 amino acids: CASSPLALAGVGTDTQYF. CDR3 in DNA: TGTGCCAGCTCACCGCTAGCACTAGCGGGAGTTGGAACAGATACGCAGTATTTT.

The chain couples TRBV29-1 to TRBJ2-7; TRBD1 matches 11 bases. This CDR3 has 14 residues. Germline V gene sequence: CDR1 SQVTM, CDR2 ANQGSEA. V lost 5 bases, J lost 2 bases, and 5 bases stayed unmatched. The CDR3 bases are TGCAGCGTTTGGACAGGGGGCGGGCCCTACGAGCAGTACTTC. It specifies CSVWTGGGPYEQYF.

The CDR3 DNA reads TGTGCCAGCAGCCAAGGAGGGGGCTTTCGACGAAACGAGCAGTACTTC. Protein product: CASSQGGGFRRNEQYF. The V call is TRBV14, the J call TRBJ2-7; 7 bases line up with TRBD1. The CDR3 sequence is 16 residues long. V lost 1 base and J lost 5; bases outside the gene matches: 11. Germline V gives CDR1 SGHDN, CDR2 FVKESK.

DNA of the CDR3: TGTGCCAGCAGTCGCCCGGGACAGGGAAACTACGAGCAGTACTTC. It translates to CASSRPGQGNYEQYF. The V and J genes are TRBV27 and TRBJ2-7; 9 bases are shared with TRBD1. V shed 5 bases and J 3 bases; nucleotides not matched to a gene: 8. CDR1 and CDR2 (germline): MNHEY, SMNVEV (reference sequence). The CDR3 spans 15 residues.

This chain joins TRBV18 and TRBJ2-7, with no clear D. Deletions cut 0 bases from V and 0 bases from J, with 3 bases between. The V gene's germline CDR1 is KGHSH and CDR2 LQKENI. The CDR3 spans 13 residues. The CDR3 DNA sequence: TGTGCCAGCTCACCACCGAGCTCCTACGAGCAGTACTTC. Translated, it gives CASSPPSSYEQYF. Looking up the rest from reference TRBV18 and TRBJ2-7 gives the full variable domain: NAGVMQNPRHLVRRRGQEARLRCSPMKGHSHVYWYRQLPEEGLKFMVYLQKENIIDESGMPKERFSAEFPKEGPSILRIQQVVRGDSAAYFCASSPPSSYEQYFGPGTRLTVT.

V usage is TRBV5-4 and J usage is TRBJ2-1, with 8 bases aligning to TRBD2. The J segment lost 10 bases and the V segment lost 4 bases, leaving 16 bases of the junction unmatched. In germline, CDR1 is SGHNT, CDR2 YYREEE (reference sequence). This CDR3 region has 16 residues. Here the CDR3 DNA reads TGTGCCAGCAGCCCGGCGGCGGGGGGACTACTAAGCGAGCAGTTCTTC. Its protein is CASSPAAGGLLSEQFF.

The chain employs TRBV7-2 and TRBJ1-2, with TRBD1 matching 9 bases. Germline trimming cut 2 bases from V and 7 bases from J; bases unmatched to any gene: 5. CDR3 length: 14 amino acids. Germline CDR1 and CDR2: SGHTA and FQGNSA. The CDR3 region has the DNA TGTGCCAGCAGCTTATGGACAGGGGATTCTGGCTACACCTTC. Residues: CASSLWTGDSGYTF.

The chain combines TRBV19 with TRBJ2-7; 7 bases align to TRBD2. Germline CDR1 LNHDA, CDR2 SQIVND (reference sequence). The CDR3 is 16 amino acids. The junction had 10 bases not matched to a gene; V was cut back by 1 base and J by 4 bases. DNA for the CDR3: TGTGCCAGTAGTATAGGTTCGGGAGGTCGGGTTTACGAGCAGTACTTC. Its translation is CASSIGSGGRVYEQYF.

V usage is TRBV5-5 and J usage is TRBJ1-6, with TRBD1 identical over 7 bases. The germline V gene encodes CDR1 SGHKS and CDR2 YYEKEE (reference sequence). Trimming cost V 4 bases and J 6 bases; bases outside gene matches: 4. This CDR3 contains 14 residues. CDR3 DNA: TGTGCCAGCAGCCCTAGACAGGGTAATTCACCCCTCCACTTT. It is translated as CASSPRQGNSPLHF.

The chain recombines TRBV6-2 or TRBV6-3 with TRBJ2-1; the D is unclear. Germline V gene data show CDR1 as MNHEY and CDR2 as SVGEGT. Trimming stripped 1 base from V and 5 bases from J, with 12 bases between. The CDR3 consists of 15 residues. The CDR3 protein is CASSYYSELNNEQFF. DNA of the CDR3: TGTGCCAGCAGTTACTACTCTGAACTCAACAATGAGCAGTTCTTC.

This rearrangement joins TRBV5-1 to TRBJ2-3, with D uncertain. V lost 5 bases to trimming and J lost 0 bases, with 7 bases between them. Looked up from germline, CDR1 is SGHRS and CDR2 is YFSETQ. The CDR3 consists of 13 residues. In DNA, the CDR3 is TGCGCCAGCAGTTCAGGCAGCACAGATACGCAGTATTTT. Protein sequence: CASSSGSTDTQYF.

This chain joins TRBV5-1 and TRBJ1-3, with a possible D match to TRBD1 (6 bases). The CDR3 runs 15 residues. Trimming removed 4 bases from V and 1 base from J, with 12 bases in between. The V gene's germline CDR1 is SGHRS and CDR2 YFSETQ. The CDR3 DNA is TGCGCCAGCAGCCAGGGGAGCCAGTCTGGAAACACCATATATTTT. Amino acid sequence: CASSQGSQSGNTIYF. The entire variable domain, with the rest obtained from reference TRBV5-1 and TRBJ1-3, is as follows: KAGVTQTPRYLIKTRGQQVTLSCSPISGHRSVSWYQQTPGQGLQFLFEYFSETQRNKGNFPGRFSGRQFSNSRSEMNVSTLELGDSALYLCASSQGSQSGNTIYFGEGSWLTVV.

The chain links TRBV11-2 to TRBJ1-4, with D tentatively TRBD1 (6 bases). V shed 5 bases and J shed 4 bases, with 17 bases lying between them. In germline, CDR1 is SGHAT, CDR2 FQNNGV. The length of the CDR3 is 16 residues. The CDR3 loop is CASSRNPGQVNEKLFF. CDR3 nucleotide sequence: TGTGCCAGCAGCCGAAATCCGGGACAAGTTAATGAAAAACTGTTTTTT. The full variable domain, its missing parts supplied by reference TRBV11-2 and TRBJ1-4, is EAGVAQSPRYKIIEKRQSVAFWCNPISGHATLYWYQQILGQGPKLLIQFQNNGVVDDSQLPKDRFSAERLKGVDSTLKIQPAKLEDSAVYLCASSRNPGQVNEKLFFGSGTQLSVL.

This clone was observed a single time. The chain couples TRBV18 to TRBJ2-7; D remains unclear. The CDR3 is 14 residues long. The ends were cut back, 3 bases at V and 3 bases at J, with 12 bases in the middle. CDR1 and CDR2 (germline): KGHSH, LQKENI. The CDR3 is CASSPLTNSYEQYF. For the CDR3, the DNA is TGTGCCAGCTCACCCCTGACGAACAGCTACGAGCAGTACTTC.

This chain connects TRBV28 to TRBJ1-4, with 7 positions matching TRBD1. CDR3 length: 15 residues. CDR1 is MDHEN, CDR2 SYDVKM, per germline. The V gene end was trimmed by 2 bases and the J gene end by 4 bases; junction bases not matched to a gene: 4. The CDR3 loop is CASSLPGTDNEKLFF. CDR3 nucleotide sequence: TGTGCCAGCAGTTTACCTGGGACAGATAATGAAAAACTGTTTTTT.

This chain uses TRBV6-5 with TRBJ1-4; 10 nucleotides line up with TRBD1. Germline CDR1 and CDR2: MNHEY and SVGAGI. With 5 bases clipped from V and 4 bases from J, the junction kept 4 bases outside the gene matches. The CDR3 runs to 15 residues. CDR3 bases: TGTGCCAGCAGTCGACAGGGGGCAAATAATGAAAAACTGTTTTTT. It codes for CASSRQGANNEKLFF.

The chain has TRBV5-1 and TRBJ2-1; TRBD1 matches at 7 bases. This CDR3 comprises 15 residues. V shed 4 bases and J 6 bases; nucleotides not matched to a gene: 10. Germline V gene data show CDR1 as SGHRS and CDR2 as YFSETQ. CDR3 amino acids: CASSAIDGTANEQFF. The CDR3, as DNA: TGCGCCAGCAGCGCAATAGATGGGACAGCCAATGAGCAGTTCTTC.

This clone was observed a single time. The CDR3 DNA reads as TGTGCCAGCAGCGTAGCTACGGCGGGAGGAGGAGGATTTGAGCAGTTCTTC. It yields the protein CASSVATAGGGGFEQFF. The chain is built from TRBV9 and TRBJ2-1, with 8 bases identical to TRBD2. This CDR3 has 17 residues. The V gene's germline CDR1 is SGDLS and CDR2 YYNGEE. The V and J ends lost 0 bases and 9 bases, in that order; junction bases with no gene match: 14.

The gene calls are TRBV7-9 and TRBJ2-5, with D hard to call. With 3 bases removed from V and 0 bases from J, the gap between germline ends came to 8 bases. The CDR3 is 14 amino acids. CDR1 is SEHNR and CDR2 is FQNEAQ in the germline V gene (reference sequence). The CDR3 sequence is CASSFPVNQETQYF. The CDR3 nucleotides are TGTGCCAGCAGCTTTCCGGTTAACCAAGAGACCCAGTACTTC.

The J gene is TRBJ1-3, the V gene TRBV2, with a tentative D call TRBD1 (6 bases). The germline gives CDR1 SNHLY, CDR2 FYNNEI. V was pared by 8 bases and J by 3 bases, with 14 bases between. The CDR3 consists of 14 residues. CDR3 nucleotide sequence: TGTGCCAGCGGATCTAACAGGGATGGAAACACCATATATTTT. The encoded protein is CASGSNRDGNTIYF.

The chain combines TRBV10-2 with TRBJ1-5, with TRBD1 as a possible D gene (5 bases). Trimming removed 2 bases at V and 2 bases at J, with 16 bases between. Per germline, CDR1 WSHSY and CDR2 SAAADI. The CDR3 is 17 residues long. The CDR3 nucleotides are TGCGCCAGCAGTGAGGCTCAAGGACACAAACGCAATCAGCCCCAGCATTTT. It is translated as CASSEAQGHKRNQPQHF.